Each of the 10 T cell receptor beta chains below was sequenced from the same sample in a study of glioma-infiltrating T cells. TCR alpha and beta CDR3 regions were amplified from RNA using iRepertoire nested multiplex PCR. TCRdb recomputed calls from the multiplex PCR reads with MiXCR, one row per CDR3 protein. The sample includes fewer than 250,000 distinct CDR3 sequences, 32% of them seen just once. Sequenced sample: glioma tissue, nonneoplastic brain tissue, or PBMCs (not recorded which). The receptor source for this set is a human donor with low-grade glioma or glioblastoma, undergoing nonglioma brain surgery, or in good health (not recorded which).

This clonotype was seen at least ten times. J is TRBJ2-1 and V is TRBV3-1; D remains unclear. In germline, CDR1 is LGHDT, CDR2 YNNKEL (reference sequence). The length of the CDR3 is 12 residues. V lost 5 bases to trimming and J lost 9 bases, with 11 bases between them. As DNA, the CDR3 is TGTGCCAGCAGCTACCCGCGCGGTGAGCAGTTCTTC. It translates to CASSYPRGEQFF.

Note on this clonotype: This may stem from a read error, because a much larger clone lies one nucleotide away. The chain joins TRBV7-3 to TRBJ1-5, with unresolved D. The length of the CDR3 is 13 residues. Trimming shortened V by 3 bases and J by 4 bases, and 7 bases separated the two germline ends. Germline V gene sequence: CDR1 SGHTA, CDR2 FQGTGA. This chain's CDR3 is CASSFAWNQPQHF. In DNA, the CDR3 is TGTGCCAGCAGCTTCGCTTGGAATCAGCCCCAGCATTTT.

This clonotype was observed at least ten times. The genes are TRBV7-9 and TRBJ2-7; tentative D call: TRBD2 (6 bases). In germline, CDR1 is SEHNR, CDR2 FQNEAQ (reference sequence). This CDR3 is built from 14 residues. Trimming removed 0 bases from V and 4 bases from J, with 10 bases in between. CDR3 region: CASSLAPGTYEQYF. CDR3 DNA sequence: TGTGCCAGCAGCTTAGCGCCAGGGACTTACGAGCAGTACTTC.

Regarding this clonotype: Given a much more abundant clone one base away, this may be a read error. The CDR3 DNA is TGTGCCAGCAGCTTGGACGGGTTTCAAGAGACCCAGTACTTC. It is translated as CASSLDGFQETQYF. The chain joins TRBV7-9 to TRBJ2-5; no clear D gene. Germline assignment: CDR1 SEHNR and CDR2 FQNEAQ (reference sequence). The CDR3 runs to 14 residues. V lost 3 bases to trimming and J lost 2 bases, with 10 bases between them.

About this clonotype itself: Germline and junction disagree at one end, which may indicate a read error. J is TRBJ2-2 and V is TRBV5-1; D is possibly TRBD2 (6 bases). Germline CDR1 SGHRS, CDR2 YFSETQ. The CDR3 consists of 15 residues. CDR3 bases: TGCGCCAGCAACTTGGACGGGAGTGGCACCGGGGAGCTGTTTTTT. Translating it yields CASNLDGSGTGELFF. The whole variable domain, remainder taken from reference TRBV5-1 and TRBJ2-2, is KAGVTQTPRYLIKTRGQQVTLSCSPISGHRSVSWYQQTPGQGLQFLFEYFSETQRNKGNFPGRFSGRQFSNSRSEMNVSTLELGDSALYLCASNLDGSGTGELFFGEGSRLTVL.

This chain uses TRBV6-2 or TRBV6-3 with TRBJ2-7; D possibly corresponds to TRBD2 (7 bases). CDR3 length equals 12 residues. Germline values: CDR1 MNHEY, CDR2 SVGEGT. Here the CDR3 reads CVSMGGLGEQYF. CDR3 nucleotides: TGTGTTAGCATGGGGGGGCTAGGCGAGCAGTACTTC.

This clonotype was seen repeatedly, ten times or more. The chain couples TRBV14 to TRBJ2-5, with TRBD2 as a possible D gene (5 bases). The germline V and J ends were trimmed by 1 base and 1 base, with 7 bases remaining between them. There are 14 residues in the CDR3. CDR1 SGHDN and CDR2 FVKESK come from the germline V gene. The CDR3, as DNA: TGTGCCAGCAGCCAAGTGGCGGGCCAAGAGACCCAGTACTTC. It yields the protein CASSQVAGQETQYF.

The chain has TRBV11-3 and TRBJ2-1; D is unresolved. The V gene lost 1 base and the J gene lost 10 bases, with 11 bases spanning the gap. Germline lookup yields CDR1 SGHNT and CDR2 YENEEA. The CDR3 totals 13 residues. The CDR3 region has the DNA TGTGCCAGCAGCTTAGTGCAGGTTGGGGAGCAGTTCTTC. Its protein is CASSLVQVGEQFF. The whole variable domain, remainder taken from reference TRBV11-3 and TRBJ2-1, is EAGVVQSPRYKIIEKKQPVAFWCNPISGHNTLYWYLQNLGQGPELLIRYENEEAVDDSQLPKDRFSAERLKGVDSTLKIQPAELGDSAVYLCASSLVQVGEQFFGPGTRLTVL.

This clonotype was counted at least ten times. The gene calls are TRBV12-3 or TRBV12-4 and TRBJ2-3, with no clear D. CDR3 size: 15 residues. Trimming stripped 2 bases from V and 2 bases from J, with 11 bases between. The DNA for the CDR3 is TGTGCCAGCAGTTTAATGGCGCTCCCCACAGATACGCAGTATTTT. It specifies CASSLMALPTDTQYF.

Concerning this clonotype itself: This may be a read error: a much more frequent sequence differs by one nucleotide. The rearrangement uses TRBV7-2 and TRBJ1-3; D possibly corresponds to TRBD1 (6 bases). This CDR3 spans 17 amino acids. V was trimmed by 9 bases and J by 0 bases, leaving 21 bases between them. Per the germline V gene, CDR1 is SGHTA and CDR2 is FQGNSA. CDR3 DNA sequence: TGTGCCAGAAGCCCCCAAGCGGGGGCGAGCTCTGGAAACACCATATATTTT. Its translation is CARSPQAGASSGNTIYF.